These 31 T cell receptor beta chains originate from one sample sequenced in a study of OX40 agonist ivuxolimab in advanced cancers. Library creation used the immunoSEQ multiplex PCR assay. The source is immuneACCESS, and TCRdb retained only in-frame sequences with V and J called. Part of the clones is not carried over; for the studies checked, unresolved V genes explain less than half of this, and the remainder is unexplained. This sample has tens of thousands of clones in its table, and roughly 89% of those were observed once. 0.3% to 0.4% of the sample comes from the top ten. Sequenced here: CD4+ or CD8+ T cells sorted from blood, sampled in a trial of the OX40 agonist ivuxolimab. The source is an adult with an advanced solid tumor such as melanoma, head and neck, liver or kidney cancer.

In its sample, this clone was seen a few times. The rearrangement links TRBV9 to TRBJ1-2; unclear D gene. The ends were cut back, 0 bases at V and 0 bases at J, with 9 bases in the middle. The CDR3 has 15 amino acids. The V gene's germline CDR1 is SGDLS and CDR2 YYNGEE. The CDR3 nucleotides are TGTGCCAGCAGCGTAGATCCCAGCGCTAACTATGGCTACACCTTC. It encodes CASSVDPSANYGYTF.

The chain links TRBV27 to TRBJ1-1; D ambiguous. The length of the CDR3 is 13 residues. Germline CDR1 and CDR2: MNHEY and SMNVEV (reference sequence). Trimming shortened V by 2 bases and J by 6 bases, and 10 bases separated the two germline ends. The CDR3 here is CASSLRRVAEAFF. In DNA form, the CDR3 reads TGTGCCAGCAGTTTACGGAGGGTGGCTGAAGCTTTCTTT.

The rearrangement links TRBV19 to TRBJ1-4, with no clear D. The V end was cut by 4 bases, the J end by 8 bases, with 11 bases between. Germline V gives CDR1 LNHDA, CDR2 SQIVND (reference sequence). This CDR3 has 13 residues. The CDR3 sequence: CASSREFYEKLFF. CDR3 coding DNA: TGTGCCAGTAGTAGGGAGTTCTACGAAAAACTGTTTTTT.

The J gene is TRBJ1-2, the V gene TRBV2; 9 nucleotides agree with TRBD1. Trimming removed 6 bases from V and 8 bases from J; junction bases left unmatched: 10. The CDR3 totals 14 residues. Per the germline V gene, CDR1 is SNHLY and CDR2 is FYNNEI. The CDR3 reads CASRWDRVKEGYTF. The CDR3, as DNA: TGTGCCAGCAGATGGGACAGGGTGAAGGAAGGCTACACCTTC.

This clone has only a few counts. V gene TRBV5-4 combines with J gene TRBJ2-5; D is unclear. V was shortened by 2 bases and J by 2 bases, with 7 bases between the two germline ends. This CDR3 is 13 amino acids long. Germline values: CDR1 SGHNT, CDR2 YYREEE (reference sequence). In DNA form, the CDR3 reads TGTGCCAGCAGCTTTCGCTTGCAAGAGACCCAGTACTTC. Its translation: CASSFRLQETQYF.

CDR3 amino acids: CASSQGSQGLSGANVLTF. In DNA, the CDR3 is TGCGCCAGCAGCCAAGGATCGCAGGGGTTGTCTGGGGCCAACGTCCTGACTTTC. V usage is TRBV4-1 and J usage is TRBJ2-6; maybe TRBD1 (6 bases). The V end lost 1 base, the J end lost 1 base, and 14 bases lay between the germline ends. This CDR3 is 18 amino acids long. The germline CDR1 and CDR2 sequences are MGHRA and YSYEKL.

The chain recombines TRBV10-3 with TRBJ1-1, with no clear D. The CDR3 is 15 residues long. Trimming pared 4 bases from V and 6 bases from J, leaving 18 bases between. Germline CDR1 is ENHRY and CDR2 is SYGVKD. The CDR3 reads CAISVDHGGSAEAFF. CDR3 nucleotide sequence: TGTGCCATCAGTGTCGATCATGGAGGGTCGGCTGAAGCTTTCTTT.

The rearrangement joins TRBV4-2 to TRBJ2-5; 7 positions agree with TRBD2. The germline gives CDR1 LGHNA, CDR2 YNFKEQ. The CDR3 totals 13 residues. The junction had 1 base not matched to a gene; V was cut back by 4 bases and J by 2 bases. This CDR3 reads CASSPGLQETQYF. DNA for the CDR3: TGTGCCAGCAGCCCGGGACTACAAGAGACCCAGTACTTC.

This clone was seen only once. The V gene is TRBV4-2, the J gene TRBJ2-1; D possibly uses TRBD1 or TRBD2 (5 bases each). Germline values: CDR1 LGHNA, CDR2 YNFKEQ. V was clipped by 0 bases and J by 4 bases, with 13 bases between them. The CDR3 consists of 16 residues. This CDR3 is CASSQDFGAEYNEQFF. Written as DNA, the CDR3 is TGTGCCAGCAGCCAAGATTTCGGGGCCGAGTACAATGAGCAGTTCTTC.

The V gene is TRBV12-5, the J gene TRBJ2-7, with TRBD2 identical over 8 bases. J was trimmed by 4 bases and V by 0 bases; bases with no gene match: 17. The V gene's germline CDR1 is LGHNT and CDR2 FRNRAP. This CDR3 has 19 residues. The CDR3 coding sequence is TGTGCTAGTGGTTTGGTATTAGAACAGAGTAGGGCTAGCGGGTACGAGCAGTACTTC. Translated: CASGLVLEQSRASGYEQYF.

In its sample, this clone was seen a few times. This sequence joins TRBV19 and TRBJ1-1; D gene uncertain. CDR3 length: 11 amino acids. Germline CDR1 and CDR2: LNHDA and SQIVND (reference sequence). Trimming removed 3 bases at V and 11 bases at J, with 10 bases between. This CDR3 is CASSILTMAFF. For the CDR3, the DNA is TGTGCCAGTAGTATTTTGACAATGGCTTTCTTT.

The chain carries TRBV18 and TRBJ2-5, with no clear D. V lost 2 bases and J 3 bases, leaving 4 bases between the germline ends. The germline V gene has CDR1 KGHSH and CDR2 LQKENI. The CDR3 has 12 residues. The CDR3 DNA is TGTGCCAGCTCACCAGGGAAAGAGACCCAGTACTTC. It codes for CASSPGKETQYF.

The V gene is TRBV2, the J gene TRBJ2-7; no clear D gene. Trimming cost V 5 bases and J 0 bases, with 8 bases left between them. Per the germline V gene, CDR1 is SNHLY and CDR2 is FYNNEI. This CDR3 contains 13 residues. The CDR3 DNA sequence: TGTGCCAGCAGTCCCCCGGGCTCCTACGAGCAGTACTTC. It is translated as CASSPPGSYEQYF.

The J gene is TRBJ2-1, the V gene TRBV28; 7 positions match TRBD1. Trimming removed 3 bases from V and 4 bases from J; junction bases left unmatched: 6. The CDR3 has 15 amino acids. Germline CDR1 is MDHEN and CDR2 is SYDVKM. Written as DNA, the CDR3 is TGTGCCAGCAGTTTCAAAGGACAGGCGTACAATGAGCAGTTCTTC. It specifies CASSFKGQAYNEQFF.

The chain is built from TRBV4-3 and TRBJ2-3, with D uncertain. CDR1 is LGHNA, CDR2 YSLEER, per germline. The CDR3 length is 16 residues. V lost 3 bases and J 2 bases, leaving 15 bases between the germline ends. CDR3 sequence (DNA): TGCGCCAGCAGCCAGGGGTTACTGGTTTCCACAGATACGCAGTATTTT. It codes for CASSQGLLVSTDTQYF.

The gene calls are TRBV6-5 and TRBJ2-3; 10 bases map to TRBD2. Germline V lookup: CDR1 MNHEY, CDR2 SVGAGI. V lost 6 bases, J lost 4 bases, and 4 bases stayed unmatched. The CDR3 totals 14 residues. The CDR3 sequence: CASRSGGAADTQYF. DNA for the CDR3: TGTGCCAGCAGAAGCGGGGGGGCTGCAGATACGCAGTATTTT.

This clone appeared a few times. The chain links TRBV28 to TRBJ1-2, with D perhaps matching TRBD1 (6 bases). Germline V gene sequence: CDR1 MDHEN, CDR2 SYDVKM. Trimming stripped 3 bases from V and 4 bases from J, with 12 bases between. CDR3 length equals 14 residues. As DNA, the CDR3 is TGTGCCAGCAGTTTTGGCACAGGGACCTATGGCTACACCTTC. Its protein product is CASSFGTGTYGYTF.

This CDR3 reads CASSPYSNQPQHF. Written as DNA, the CDR3 is TGTGCCAGCAGCCCTTATAGCAATCAGCCCCAGCATTTT. The V and J genes are TRBV6-6 and TRBJ1-5; D unresolved. CDR3 length: 13 residues. Trimming shortened V by 6 bases and J by 0 bases, and 6 bases separated the two germline ends. CDR1 MNHNY and CDR2 SVGAGI come from the germline V gene (reference sequence).

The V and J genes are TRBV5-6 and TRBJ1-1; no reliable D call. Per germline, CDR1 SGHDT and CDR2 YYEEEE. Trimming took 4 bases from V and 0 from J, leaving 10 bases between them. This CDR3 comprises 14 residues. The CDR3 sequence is CASSPVFMNTEAFF. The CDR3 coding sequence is TGTGCCAGCAGCCCGGTTTTCATGAACACTGAAGCTTTCTTT. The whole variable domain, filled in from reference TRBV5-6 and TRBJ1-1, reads DAGVTQSPTHLIKTRGQQVTLRCSPKSGHDTVSWYQQALGQGPQFIFQYYEEEERQRGNFPDRFSGHQFPNYSSELNVNALLLGDSALYLCASSPVFMNTEAFFGQGTRLTVV.

CDR3 nucleotides: TGTGCCAGCAGCCTTTTAGCCCCACGAGACGAGACGCAGGGCAACACCGGGGAGCTGTTTTTT. This codes for CASSLLAPRDETQGNTGELFF. The V gene is TRBV13, the J gene TRBJ2-2; maybe TRBD1 (5 bases). CDR1 and CDR2 from the germline V gene are PRHDT and FYEKMQ (reference sequence). V shed 5 bases and J shed 2 bases, with 30 bases lying between them. The CDR3 totals 21 residues.

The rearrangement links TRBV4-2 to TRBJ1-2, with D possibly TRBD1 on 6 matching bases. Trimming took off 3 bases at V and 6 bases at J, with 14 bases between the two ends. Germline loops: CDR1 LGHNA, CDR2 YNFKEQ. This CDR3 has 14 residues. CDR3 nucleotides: TGTGCCAGCAGCCAGTGGGAACAGGGTGATGGCTACACCTTC. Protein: CASSQWEQGDGYTF.

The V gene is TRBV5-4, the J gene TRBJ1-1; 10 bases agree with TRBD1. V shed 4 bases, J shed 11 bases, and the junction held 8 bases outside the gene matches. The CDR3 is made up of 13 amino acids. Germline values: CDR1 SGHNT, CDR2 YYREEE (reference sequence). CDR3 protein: CASSIDRGRAAFF. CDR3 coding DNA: TGTGCCAGCAGCATAGACAGGGGGCGAGCGGCTTTCTTT.

CDR3 in DNA: TGTGCCAGTAGTCGGGGAGCGGGAGCGATCGATGAGCAGTTCTTC. It specifies CASSRGAGAIDEQFF. V gene TRBV19 combines with J gene TRBJ2-1, with 8 bases fitting TRBD2. The germline V gene encodes CDR1 LNHDA and CDR2 SQIVND (reference sequence). The CDR3 totals 15 residues. Unmatched junction bases numbered 11, after V lost 5 bases and J lost 8 bases.

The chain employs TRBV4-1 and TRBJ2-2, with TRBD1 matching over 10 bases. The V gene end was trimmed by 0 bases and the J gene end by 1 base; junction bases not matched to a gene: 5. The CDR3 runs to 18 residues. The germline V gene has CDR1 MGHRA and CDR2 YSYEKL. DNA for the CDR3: TGCGCCAGCAGCCAAGATCACCGGGACAGGGGGAACACCGGGGAGCTGTTTTTT. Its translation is CASSQDHRDRGNTGELFF.

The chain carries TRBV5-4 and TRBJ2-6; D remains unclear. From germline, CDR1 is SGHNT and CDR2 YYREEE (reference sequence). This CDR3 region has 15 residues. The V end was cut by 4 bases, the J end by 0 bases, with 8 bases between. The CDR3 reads CASSLDNSGANVLTF. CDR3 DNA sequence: TGTGCCAGCAGCCTAGACAACTCTGGGGCCAACGTCCTGACTTTC.

As DNA, the CDR3 is TGTGCCAGCAGCCCCCGACTAGCGGGAGAGACTTTGGACGGGGAGCTGTTTTTT. Translated: CASSPRLAGETLDGELFF. The rearrangement links TRBV4-2 to TRBJ2-2; 12 bases match TRBD2. The CDR3 has 18 amino acids. The ends lost 4 bases at V and 7 bases at J; junction bases unmatched: 13. Germline V gene lookup returns CDR1 LGHNA and CDR2 YNFKEQ.

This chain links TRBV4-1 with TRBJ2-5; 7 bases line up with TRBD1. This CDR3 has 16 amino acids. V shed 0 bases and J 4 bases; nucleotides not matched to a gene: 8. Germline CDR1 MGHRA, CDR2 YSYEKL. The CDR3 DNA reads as TGCGCCAGCAGCCAAGATCTTTGGGCAGGGGGAGAGACCCAGTACTTC. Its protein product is CASSQDLWAGGETQYF.

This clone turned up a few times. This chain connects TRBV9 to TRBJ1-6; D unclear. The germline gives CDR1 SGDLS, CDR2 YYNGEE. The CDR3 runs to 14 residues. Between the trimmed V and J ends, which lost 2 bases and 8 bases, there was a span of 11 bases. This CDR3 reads CASSVSGFDSPLHF. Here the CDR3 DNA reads TGTGCCAGCAGCGTTTCCGGTTTTGATTCACCCCTCCACTTT.

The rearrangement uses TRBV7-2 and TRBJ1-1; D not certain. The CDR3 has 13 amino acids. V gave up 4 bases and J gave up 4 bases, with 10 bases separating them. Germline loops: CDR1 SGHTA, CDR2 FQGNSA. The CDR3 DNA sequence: TGTGCCAGCAGCTACGGAGGAGGCACTGAAGCTTTCTTT. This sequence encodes CASSYGGGTEAFF.

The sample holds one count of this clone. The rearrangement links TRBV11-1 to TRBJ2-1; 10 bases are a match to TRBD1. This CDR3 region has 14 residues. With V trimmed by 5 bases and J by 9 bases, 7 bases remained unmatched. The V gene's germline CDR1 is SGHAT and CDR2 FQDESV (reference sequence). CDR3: CASSIRDRGPEQFF. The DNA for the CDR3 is TGTGCCAGCAGCATCCGGGACAGGGGCCCTGAGCAGTTCTTC. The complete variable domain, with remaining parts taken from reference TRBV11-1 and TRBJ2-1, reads EAEVAQSPRYKITEKSQAVAFWCDPISGHATLYWYRQILGQGPELLVQFQDESVVDDSQLPKDRFSAERLKGVDSTLKIQPAELGDSAMYLCASSIRDRGPEQFFGPGTRLTVL.

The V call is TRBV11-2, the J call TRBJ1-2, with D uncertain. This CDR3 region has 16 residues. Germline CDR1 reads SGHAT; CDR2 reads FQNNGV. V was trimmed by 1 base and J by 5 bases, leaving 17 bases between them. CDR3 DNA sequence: TGTGCCAGCAGCTTAGGTCCATCCTTCGGCGCTTATGGCTACACCTTC. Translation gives CASSLGPSFGAYGYTF. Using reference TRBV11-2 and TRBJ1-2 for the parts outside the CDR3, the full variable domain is EAGVAQSPRYKIIEKRQSVAFWCNPISGHATLYWYQQILGQGPKLLIQFQNNGVVDDSQLPKDRFSAERLKGVDSTLKIQPAKLEDSAVYLCASSLGPSFGAYGYTFGSGTRLTVV.